This T cell receptor beta chain is from a study of blood T cell repertoires in COVID-19 (dated by TCRdb to 2020 to 2022). Describing the broader study: Samples from collaborators originated in the United States, Italy and Spain and spanned both the acute and convalescent phases of COVID-19. The material from the prospective study consisted of cDNA or gDNA derived from T cells, B-cell-depleted T cells, or PBMCs. The dataset comprised deeply sampled blood TCRbeta repertoires from subjects exposed to, actively infected with, or recovered from COVID-19. A freely available public database, intended as a resource for researchers studying the immune response to SARS-CoV-2, is where the repertoires were released. Samples came from the ongoing ImmuneRACE study (first 160 participants) plus 1,254 subjects from 6 global collaborators. Nearly every sample came with metadata listing a de-identified subject ID, COVID-19 status, age in years and sex. Where available, HLA class I and class II types were obtained from metadata supplied by the sample provider rather than from assay-based typing.

A note on this clone: The specificity of this receptor is unknown. Base quality data are lacking; no much larger clone is found one base away.

The immunoSEQ Assay, a bias-controlled multiplex PCR, was used to amplify TCRbeta CDR3 regions from genomic DNA. Under the source paper's analysis protocol: Nucleated cell counts per sample were estimated from amplification of reference gene primers within the assay. To quantify the absolute abundance of each unique TCRbeta CDR3 rearrangement, sequence reads were collapsed and filtered. For each sample, productive Simpson clonality was calculated by taking the square root of Simpson's diversity index across productive rearrangements. TCRdb provides this immuneACCESS table in a form limited to in-frame rearrangements. Some clones are lacking; in checked studies, under half of them reflect an unresolved V gene, and why the rest are absent is not known. D and trimming come from the DNA, and the V and J calls and clone size come from that table. For this sample there are 20,000 to 30,000 clones; approximately 82% appear just once. About a third of the sample is taken by the ten largest.

Study-wide findings and limitations: The amount of clinical and demographic metadata varied by source and participant and was provided uncurated.

Trimming at the junction amounts to 10 bases on V and 1 base on J, and the germline ends lie 11 bases apart. The CDR3 has 12 amino acids, counting the end cysteine and phenylalanine. Just the 36-base CDR3 DNA is kept, in frame starting at base 1. The germline V gene specifies MDHEN as CDR1 and SYDVKM as CDR2. Whole blood was collected in K2EDTA tubes by collaborating institutions according to the institutions' own protocols. For TCRbeta analysis, collaborator samples were shipped as frozen whole blood, as isolated PBMCs, or as DNA extracted from either sample type. The sample taken for sequencing was peripheral blood. The receptor's source is a human donor in a cohort sampled during active COVID-19. The chain was built from TRBV28 and TRBJ2-7, and TRBD1 may be the D gene, going by 6 matching bases. CDR3 loop: CATRQVSYEQYF. The DNA sequence is given as TGTGCCACCAGACAGGTATCCTACGAGCAGTACTTC.